The TCR beta chain described here comes from a study of cytomegalovirus exposure and HLA in healthy donors. The CDR3 has 16 residues. Germline V lookup: CDR1 SEHNR, CDR2 FQNEAQ (reference sequence). V shed 5 bases and J 1 base; nucleotides not matched to a gene: 7. 13 Jbeta primers and 60 Vbeta primers were used for the PCR. TCRdb keeps only in-frame clones here, not all; method: immunoSEQ multiplex PCR. The sample contains around 150,000 clones, approximately 80% of which appear only once. Sequenced input: PBMCs. The TCR originated in a woman under 30 in good health and CMV-seronegative. This chain links TRBV7-9 with TRBJ1-1, with 10 bases lining up with TRBD1. CDR3 loop: CASSPRTGGTNTEAFF. CDR3 nucleotide sequence: TGTGCCAGCAGCCCCCGGACAGGGGGGACGAACACTGAAGCTTTCTTT.